One and the same sample provided the 8 T cell receptor beta chains below, sequenced in a study of T cell repertoires and Cas9 in healthy adults. The repertoire was sequenced with immunoSEQ multiplex PCR; TCRdb's copy has only in-frame clones and lacks some. The table records 20,000 to 25,000 clones, 90% of them present only once. Sequenced input: CD4+ effector T cells (CD127+, CD25-, CD137-, CD154-) from PBMCs; culture status not recorded. The origin of the receptors is a human donor in good health.

The chain carries TRBV6-6 and TRBJ2-3; TRBD2 aligns across 7 bases. Unmatched junction bases numbered 9, after V lost 6 bases and J lost 0 bases. Per germline, CDR1 MNHNY and CDR2 SVGAGI (reference sequence). The CDR3 runs 16 residues. In nucleotides, the CDR3 is TGTGCCAGCAGCTCCATAGCCGGGAGGAGCACAGATACGCAGTATTTT. Translation: CASSSIAGRSTDTQYF.

This chain joins TRBV10-1 and TRBJ2-1, with 8 bases identical to TRBD2. This CDR3 comprises 16 residues. J gave up 4 bases and V 2 bases, and 7 bases lay outside the gene matches. Germline CDR1 is WNHNN and CDR2 is SYGVQD (reference sequence). CDR3 sequence (DNA): TGCGCCAGCAGTGAGGGTAGCGGGGCTGGGTACAATGAGCAGTTCTTC. It codes for CASSEGSGAGYNEQFF.

The rearrangement links TRBV4-1 to TRBJ1-5; 8 nucleotides agree with TRBD1. The germline V gene encodes CDR1 MGHRA and CDR2 YSYEKL. The CDR3 has 15 residues. Trimming at V came to 7 bases and at J to 5 bases, leaving 10 bases not matched to a gene. CDR3 protein: CASTPGQGVYQPQHF. CDR3 nucleotide sequence: TGCGCCAGCACCCCCGGACAGGGTGTATATCAGCCCCAGCATTTT.

This rearrangement joins TRBV6-1 to TRBJ2-5, with D possibly being TRBD2 (6 bases). V gave up 5 bases and J gave up 2 bases, with 12 bases separating them. Germline loops: CDR1 MNHNS, CDR2 SASEGT. The CDR3 length is 14 residues. This CDR3 is CASSKGLVQETQYF. The CDR3 DNA is TGTGCCAGCAGTAAGGGACTGGTACAAGAGACCCAGTACTTC.

This chain joins TRBV7-9 and TRBJ1-3, with D perhaps matching TRBD1 (6 bases). The V gene's germline CDR1 is SEHNR and CDR2 FQNEAQ (reference sequence). The CDR3 is made up of 15 amino acids. Between the trimmed V and J ends, which lost 4 bases and 4 bases, there was a span of 14 bases. In nucleotides, the CDR3 is TGTGCCAGCAGCTCCCCGGGGACAAGGGGAAACACCATATATTTT. It codes for CASSSPGTRGNTIYF.

This clone has only one observation. V and J are TRBV25-1 and TRBJ1-4; 8 bases agree with TRBD1. The J segment lost 7 bases and the V segment lost 3 bases, leaving 7 bases of the junction unmatched. The CDR3 spans 15 residues. CDR1 is MGHDK and CDR2 is SYGVNS in the germline V gene. The DNA of the CDR3 is TGTGCCAGCAGTGACCGGACAGGGAGCCGTGAAAAACTGTTTTTT. Residues: CASSDRTGSREKLFF.

The chain joins TRBV5-1 to TRBJ2-5; 8 bases line up with TRBD2. Germline V lookup: CDR1 SGHRS, CDR2 YFSETQ. Trimming removed 0 bases from V and 1 base from J; junction bases left unmatched: 5. This CDR3 is built from 16 residues. CDR3 sequence reads: CASSLGRGAVQETQYF. The CDR3 DNA sequence: TGCGCCAGCAGCTTGGGGCGGGGGGCGGTCCAAGAGACCCAGTACTTC.

CDR3 sequence: CASLGLAGRADTQYF. In DNA, the CDR3 is TGTGCCAGCCTCGGACTAGCGGGGAGGGCAGATACGCAGTATTTT. The genes are TRBV6-1 and TRBJ2-3, with 12 bases identical to TRBD2. V lost 8 bases to trimming and J lost 4 bases; unmatched junction nucleotides: 7. CDR1 and CDR2 (germline): MNHNS, SASEGT. This CDR3 has 15 residues.